This is a list of T cell receptor beta chains from one sample in a study of long-term antiretroviral therapy in people with HIV. Sequencing was performed with immunoSEQ multiplex PCR; in TCRdb, only in-frame clones are kept and a portion is missing. The sample has 15,000 to 20,000 clones, around four fifths seen once. The input for sequencing was unsorted PBMCs, taken 0.3 years after starting antiretroviral therapy. The receptors shown here come from a man aged 18 to 35 with HIV. Both conserved end residues are part of each CDR3. Fields, in order: J gene, V gene, clone size, D gene, CDR3 DNA, CDR3 protein. D genes are given only for firm matches. Some rows mark clone size as missing; the rest say once, few, many or name a class of expanded clone.

J gene: TRBJ2-5
V gene: TRBV5-1
clone size: .
D gene: TRBD2
CDR3 DNA: TGCGCCAGCATTCACTACGGGCGGGGGGGCCACCAAGAGACCCAGTACTTC
CDR3 protein: CASIHYGRGGHQETQYF

J gene: TRBJ1-1
V gene: TRBV18
clone size: .
D gene: TRBD1
CDR3 DNA: TGTGCCAGCTCAGGGAGACAGGGCAAGAACACTGAAGCTTTCTTT
CDR3 protein: CASSGRQGKNTEAFF

J gene: TRBJ2-3
V gene: TRBV28
clone size: .
D gene: TRBD2
CDR3 DNA: TGTGCCAGCAGTTTGGGTAGCGGGGGGGCGGTCCCAGATACGCAGTATTTT
CDR3 protein: CASSLGSGGAVPDTQYF

J gene: TRBJ1-6
V gene: TRBV11-2
clone size: few
D gene: TRBD1
CDR3 DNA: TGTGCCAGCAGCCTAGGACAGGGGATTTCACCCCTCCACTTT
CDR3 protein: CASSLGQGISPLHF

J gene: TRBJ1-2
V gene: TRBV15
clone size: few
D gene: .
CDR3 DNA: TGTGCCACCAGCAGAGATCTTGGGCCCGAGGGGGGCTACACCTTC
CDR3 protein: CATSRDLGPEGGYTF

J gene: TRBJ2-1
V gene: TRBV5-8
clone size: .
D gene: TRBD1
CDR3 DNA: TGTGCCAGCAGCTTGGGTGACAGGGCCTACAATGAGCAGTTCTTC
CDR3 protein: CASSLGDRAYNEQFF

J gene: TRBJ2-5
V gene: TRBV6-1
clone size: .
D gene: .
CDR3 DNA: TGTGCCAGCAGTGAAGTTCTACCCGGAGCAGGAGTGGGTCCGGGAGAGACCCAGTACTTC
CDR3 protein: CASSEVLPGAGVGPGETQYF

J gene: TRBJ1-5
V gene: TRBV19
clone size: .
D gene: .
CDR3 DNA: TGTGCCAGTAGTATCCTTTCACTGGGGGCCCAGCCCCAGCATTTT
CDR3 protein: CASSILSLGAQPQHF

J gene: TRBJ1-5
V gene: TRBV4-1
clone size: .
D gene: .
CDR3 DNA: TGCGCCAGCAGCCAAGGAACAGCCTATAGCAATCAGCCCCAGCATTTT
CDR3 protein: CASSQGTAYSNQPQHF

J gene: TRBJ1-2
V gene: TRBV9
clone size: .
D gene: TRBD1
CDR3 DNA: TGTGCCAGCAGCCCCCGACAGGGTGGCTACACCTTC
CDR3 protein: CASSPRQGGYTF

J gene: TRBJ2-3
V gene: TRBV9
clone size: .
D gene: .
CDR3 DNA: TGTGCCAGCAGCCCGTTAGCTGGATTTTCAGATACGCAGTATTTT
CDR3 protein: CASSPLAGFSDTQYF

J gene: TRBJ2-1
V gene: TRBV10-3
clone size: once
D gene: TRBD2
CDR3 DNA: TGTGCCATCACGTCCCTAGCGGGGGGCAAGAGCTCCTACAATGAGCAGTTCTTC
CDR3 protein: CAITSLAGGKSSYNEQFF

J gene: TRBJ1-6
V gene: TRBV30
clone size: .
D gene: .
CDR3 DNA: TGTGCCTGGAGTGGCAGGGCCTTCTATAATTCACCCCTCCACTTT
CDR3 protein: CAWSGRAFYNSPLHF

J gene: TRBJ2-1
V gene: TRBV28
clone size: few
D gene: TRBD2
CDR3 DNA: TGTGCCAGCAGTACGCTCCTAAGCGGGGGGCCTTACAATGAGCAGTTCTTC
CDR3 protein: CASSTLLSGGPYNEQFF

J gene: TRBJ2-7
V gene: TRBV5-1
clone size: .
D gene: TRBD1
CDR3 DNA: TGCGCCAGCAGCTTGGGACAGGGAATATCCTACGAGCAGTACTTC
CDR3 protein: CASSLGQGISYEQYF

J gene: TRBJ1-5
V gene: TRBV10-2
clone size: few
D gene: .
CDR3 DNA: TGCGCCGTCAGTGGATGGGGTGGGGATCAGCCCCAGCATTTT
CDR3 protein: CAVSGWGGDQPQHF

J gene: TRBJ2-3
V gene: TRBV28
clone size: .
D gene: TRBD2
CDR3 DNA: TGTGCCAGCAGTTCCGCAGCGGGGGGGAGGACAGATACGCAGTATTTT
CDR3 protein: CASSSAAGGRTDTQYF

J gene: TRBJ1-2
V gene: TRBV5-1
clone size: .
D gene: TRBD1
CDR3 DNA: TGCGCCAGCAGCTTGGCCGACAGGGGGAATGGCTACACCTTC
CDR3 protein: CASSLADRGNGYTF

J gene: TRBJ1-1
V gene: TRBV19
clone size: once
D gene: .
CDR3 DNA: TGTGCCAGTAGCCGGACAGCGAACACTGAAGCTTTCTTT
CDR3 protein: CASSRTANTEAFF

J gene: TRBJ1-1
V gene: TRBV2
clone size: .
D gene: .
CDR3 DNA: TGTGCCAGCAGTGAAACGGAGAACACTGAAGCTTTCTTT
CDR3 protein: CASSETENTEAFF

J gene: TRBJ2-1
V gene: TRBV10-3
clone size: .
D gene: TRBD1
CDR3 DNA: TGTGCCATCCTAACAGGGGTTGGTGAGCAGTTCTTC
CDR3 protein: CAILTGVGEQFF

J gene: TRBJ1-1
V gene: TRBV6-5
clone size: .
D gene: .
CDR3 DNA: TGTGCCAGCAGTCCAAAGTGGGGGGCGGCCACTGAAGCTTTCTTT
CDR3 protein: CASSPKWGAATEAFF

J gene: TRBJ2-5
V gene: TRBV2
clone size: .
D gene: .
CDR3 DNA: TGTGCCAGCAGTGAAGGGGACGAGGGCAGACAAGAGACCCAGTACTTC
CDR3 protein: CASSEGDEGRQETQYF

J gene: TRBJ2-3
V gene: TRBV19
clone size: .
D gene: .
CDR3 DNA: TGTGCCAGTAAAACCCCCACAGATACGCAGTATTTT
CDR3 protein: CASKTPTDTQYF

J gene: TRBJ1-2
V gene: TRBV5-1
clone size: few
D gene: .
CDR3 DNA: TGCGCCAGCAGCCTGACAACTCCCTATGGCTACACCTTC
CDR3 protein: CASSLTTPYGYTF

J gene: TRBJ1-5
V gene: TRBV5-5
clone size: .
D gene: .
CDR3 DNA: TGTGCCAGCAGCCCCGACACCAATCAGCCCCAGCATTTT
CDR3 protein: CASSPDTNQPQHF

J gene: TRBJ2-5
V gene: TRBV10-2
clone size: .
D gene: .
CDR3 DNA: TGCGCCAGCAGTGAGGTTACTCAAGAGACCCAGTACTTC
CDR3 protein: CASSEVTQETQYF

J gene: TRBJ2-7
V gene: TRBV2
clone size: .
D gene: .
CDR3 DNA: TGTGCCAGCAGTGCCCGGACCGGATGGGACGAGCAGTACTTC
CDR3 protein: CASSARTGWDEQYF

J gene: TRBJ1-2
V gene: TRBV14
clone size: .
D gene: .
CDR3 DNA: TGTGCCAGCAGCCAAGTTTCGGAATCTAACTATGGCTACACCTTC
CDR3 protein: CASSQVSESNYGYTF

J gene: TRBJ1-5
V gene: TRBV2
clone size: .
D gene: TRBD1
CDR3 DNA: TGTGCCAGCAGTGAAGGATACAGGGGATGGGGCAATCAGCCCCAGCATTTT
CDR3 protein: CASSEGYRGWGNQPQHF

J gene: TRBJ1-3
V gene: TRBV2
clone size: once
D gene: .
CDR3 DNA: TGTGCCAGCAGGGGTGGACAGTTCTCTGGAAACACCATATATTTT
CDR3 protein: CASRGGQFSGNTIYF

J gene: TRBJ2-6
V gene: TRBV5-1
clone size: .
D gene: .
CDR3 DNA: TGCGCCAGCAGCTTGTCAGCGCCCTTCTCTGGGGCCAACGTCCTGACTTTC
CDR3 protein: CASSLSAPFSGANVLTF

J gene: TRBJ2-5
V gene: TRBV6-5
clone size: .
D gene: .
CDR3 DNA: TGTGCCAGCAGTTATCAGACAGGGAGGTCAGAGACCCAGTACTTC
CDR3 protein: CASSYQTGRSETQYF

J gene: TRBJ2-5
V gene: TRBV7-9
clone size: .
D gene: .
CDR3 DNA: TGTGCCAGCAGCTACCGGACCGGGACAGAGACCCAGTACTTC
CDR3 protein: CASSYRTGTETQYF

J gene: TRBJ2-5
V gene: TRBV5-4
clone size: .
D gene: TRBD2
CDR3 DNA: TGTGCCAGCAGCTTGGGGGGGGGAGTGGAGACCCAGTACTTC
CDR3 protein: CASSLGGGVETQYF

J gene: TRBJ1-3
V gene: TRBV29-1
clone size: .
D gene: TRBD1
CDR3 DNA: TGCAGCGTTGAAGATTGGGACAGACAGAGCTCTGGAAACACCATATATTTT
CDR3 protein: CSVEDWDRQSSGNTIYF

J gene: TRBJ1-4
V gene: TRBV7-6
clone size: .
D gene: TRBD1
CDR3 DNA: TGTGCCAGCAGCTTCGGGACAGGGTTGGGAAAACTGTTTTTT
CDR3 protein: CASSFGTGLGKLFF